This T cell receptor (beta chain) appears in the sequencing data of a study of T-cell reconstitution after alpha-beta-depleted transplantation in children. Notes on the study in general: By about two months after transplant, alpha-beta T cells reportedly arose from several hundred graft clones that had expanded. A year post-transplant, T-cell counts and diversity derived mostly from newly produced T cells.

CDR1 and CDR2 (germline): DFQATT, SNEGSKA (reference sequence). Deletions cut 6 bases from V and 3 bases from J, with 15 bases between. CDR3 length: 14 amino acids. The TCRbeta library was prepared with unique molecular identifiers. Using its own MiXCR run on the PCR reads, TCRdb lists one record per CDR3 protein. This table has around 500,000 distinct CDR3 sequences, under 30% appearing once. This clonotype has only a few counts. Its antigen is still unknown. This specimen consisted of PBMCs, mostly from graft donor cells, obtained 360 days after TCRalphabeta/CD19-depleted stem cell transplant. The TCR originated in a boy under two years old who had a stem cell transplant for acute myeloid leukemia, so the T cells may come from the graft donor. The V call is TRBV20-1, the J call TRBJ1-5, with TRBD1 as a possible D gene (6 bases). CDR3 amino acids: CSASGLGANQPQHF. The CDR3 bases are TGCAGTGCCTCGGGACTGGGGGCCAATCAGCCCCAGCATTTT.